This T cell receptor (beta chain) derives from a study of shared clonotypes between healthy human individuals. Generated by immunoSEQ multiplex PCR, the TCRdb table keeps only in-frame clones and is missing some. Of around 440,000 clones in the sample, 60% to 80% were seen once. Concerning this clone: Its antigen is unknown.

There are 16 residues in the CDR3. Unmatched junction bases numbered 4, after V lost 4 bases and J lost 0 bases. Germline-derived CDR1 and CDR2 are SGHDT and YYEEEE. General study points: The authors expected sequencing depth to affect clonotype sharing among donors.

The specimen was PBMCs. This sequence joins TRBV5-6 and TRBJ1-4; TRBD1 matches at 9 bases. The TCR sequence derives from a woman in her forties in good health. Some clones in this sample may be carry-over from other donors' samples. CDR3 in amino acids: CASSPGTGSTNEKLFF. CDR3 coding DNA: TGTGCCAGCAGCCCTGGGACAGGGTCAACTAATGAAAAACTGTTTTTT. Drawing the rest from reference TRBV5-6 and TRBJ1-4, the complete variable domain is DAGVTQSPTHLIKTRGQQVTLRCSPKSGHDTVSWYQQALGQGPQFIFQYYEEEERQRGNFPDRFSGHQFPNYSSELNVNALLLGDSALYLCASSPGTGSTNEKLFFGSGTQLSVL.